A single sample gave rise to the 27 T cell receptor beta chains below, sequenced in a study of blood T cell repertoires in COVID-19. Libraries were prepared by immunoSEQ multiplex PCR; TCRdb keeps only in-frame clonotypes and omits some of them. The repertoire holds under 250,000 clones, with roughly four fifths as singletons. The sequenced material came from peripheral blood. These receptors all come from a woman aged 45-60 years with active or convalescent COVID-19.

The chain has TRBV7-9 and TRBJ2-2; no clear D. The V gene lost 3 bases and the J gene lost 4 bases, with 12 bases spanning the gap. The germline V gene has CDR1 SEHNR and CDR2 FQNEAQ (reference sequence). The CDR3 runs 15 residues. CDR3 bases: TGTGCCAGCAGCTTTCCCACAGTCCTCACCGGGGAGCTGTTTTTT. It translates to CASSFPTVLTGELFF.

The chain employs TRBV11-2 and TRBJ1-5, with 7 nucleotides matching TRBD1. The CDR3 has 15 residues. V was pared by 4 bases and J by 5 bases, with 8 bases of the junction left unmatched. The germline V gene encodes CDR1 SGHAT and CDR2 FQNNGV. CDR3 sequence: CASSSGLTGDQPQHF. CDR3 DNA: TGTGCCAGCAGCTCCGGACTTACAGGGGATCAGCCCCAGCATTTT.

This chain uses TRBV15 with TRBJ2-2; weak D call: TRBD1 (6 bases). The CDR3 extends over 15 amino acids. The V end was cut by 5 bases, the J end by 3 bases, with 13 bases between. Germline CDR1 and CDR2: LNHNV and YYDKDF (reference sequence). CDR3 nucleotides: TGTGCCACCAGCGAAGGGGGTTCGGACACCGGGGAGCTGTTTTTT. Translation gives CATSEGGSDTGELFF.

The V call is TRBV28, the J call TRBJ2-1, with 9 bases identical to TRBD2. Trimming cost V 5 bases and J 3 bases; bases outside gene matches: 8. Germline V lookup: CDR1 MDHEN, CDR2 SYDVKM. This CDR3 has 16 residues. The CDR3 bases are TGTGCCAGCAGTCCGCAGACTAGCGGAATCTACAATGAGCAGTTCTTC. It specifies CASSPQTSGIYNEQFF. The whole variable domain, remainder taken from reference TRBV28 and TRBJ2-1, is DVKVTQSSRYLVKRTGEKVFLECVQDMDHENMFWYRQDPGLGLRLIYFSYDVKMKEKGDIPEGYSVSREKKERFSLILESASTNQTSMYLCASSPQTSGIYNEQFFGPGTRLTVL.

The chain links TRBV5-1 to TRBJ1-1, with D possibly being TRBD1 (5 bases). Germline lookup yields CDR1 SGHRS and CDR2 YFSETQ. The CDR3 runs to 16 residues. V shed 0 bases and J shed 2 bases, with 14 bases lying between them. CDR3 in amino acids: CASSLGGSIRNTEAFF. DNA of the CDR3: TGCGCCAGCAGCTTGGGGGGCAGCATAAGAAACACTGAAGCTTTCTTT.

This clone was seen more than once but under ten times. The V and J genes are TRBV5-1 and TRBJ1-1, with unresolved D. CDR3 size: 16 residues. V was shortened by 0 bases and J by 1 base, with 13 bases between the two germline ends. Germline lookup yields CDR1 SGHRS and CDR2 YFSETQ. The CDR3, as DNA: TGCGCCAGCAGCTTGGCAGACGGGCGGGGGAACACTGAAGCTTTCTTT. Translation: CASSLADGRGNTEAFF.

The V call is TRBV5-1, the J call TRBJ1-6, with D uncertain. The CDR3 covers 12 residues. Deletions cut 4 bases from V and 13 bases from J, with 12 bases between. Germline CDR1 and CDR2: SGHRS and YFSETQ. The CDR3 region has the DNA TGCGCCAGCAGCCTCGAATCGCGCCCCCTCCACTTT. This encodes CASSLESRPLHF. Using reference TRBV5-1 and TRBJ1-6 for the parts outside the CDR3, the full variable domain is KAGVTQTPRYLIKTRGQQVTLSCSPISGHRSVSWYQQTPGQGLQFLFEYFSETQRNKGNFPGRFSGRQFSNSRSEMNVSTLELGDSALYLCASSLESRPLHFGNGTRLTVT.

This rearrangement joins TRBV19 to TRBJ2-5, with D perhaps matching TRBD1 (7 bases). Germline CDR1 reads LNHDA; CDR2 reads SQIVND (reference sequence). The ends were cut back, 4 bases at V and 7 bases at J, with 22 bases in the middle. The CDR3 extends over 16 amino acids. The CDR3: CASSTPAQGGGWTQYF. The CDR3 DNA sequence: TGTGCCAGTAGTACCCCGGCCCAGGGGGGAGGCTGGACCCAGTACTTC.

The CDR3 DNA reads as TGTGCCAGCAGCCAAAGGTCTAGCGGGAGGATGGGAGATACGCAGTATTTT. This encodes CASSQRSSGRMGDTQYF. The gene calls are TRBV3-1 (or the pseudogene TRBV3-2) and TRBJ2-3, with 11 bases identical to TRBD2. V dropped 2 bases and J dropped 5; count of bases not matched to a gene: 9. The CDR3 totals 17 residues. CDR1 and CDR2 (germline): LGHDT, YNNKEL (reference sequence).

DNA for the CDR3: TGTGCCAGCAGCCTAGAGACAGGTTACAATCAGCCCCAGCATTTT. Translating it yields CASSLETGYNQPQHF. The rearrangement links TRBV7-2 to TRBJ1-5; possibly TRBD1 for D (6 bases). Germline loops: CDR1 SGHTA, CDR2 FQGNSA. CDR3 length: 15 residues. V lost 5 bases and J 3 bases, leaving 14 bases between the germline ends.

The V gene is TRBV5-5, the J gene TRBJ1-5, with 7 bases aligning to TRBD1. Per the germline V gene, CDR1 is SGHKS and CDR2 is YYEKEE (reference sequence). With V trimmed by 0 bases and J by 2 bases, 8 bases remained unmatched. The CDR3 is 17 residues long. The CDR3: CASSLEGAGGRNQPQHF. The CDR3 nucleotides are TGTGCCAGCAGCTTGGAGGGGGCAGGGGGTCGCAATCAGCCCCAGCATTTT.

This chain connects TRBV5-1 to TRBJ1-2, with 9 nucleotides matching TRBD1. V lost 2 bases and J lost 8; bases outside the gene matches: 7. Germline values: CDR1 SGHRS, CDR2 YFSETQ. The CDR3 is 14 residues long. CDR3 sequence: CASSFGTGTSGYTF. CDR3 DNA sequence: TGCGCCAGCAGCTTCGGGACAGGGACGTCCGGCTACACCTTC.

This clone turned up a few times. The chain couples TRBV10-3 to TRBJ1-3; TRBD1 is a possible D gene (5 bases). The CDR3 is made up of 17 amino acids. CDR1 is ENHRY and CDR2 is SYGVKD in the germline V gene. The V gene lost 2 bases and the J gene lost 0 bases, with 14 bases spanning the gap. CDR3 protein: CAISEPIGAASGNTIYF. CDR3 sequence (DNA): TGTGCCATCAGTGAGCCCATTGGGGCCGCCTCTGGAAACACCATATATTTT.

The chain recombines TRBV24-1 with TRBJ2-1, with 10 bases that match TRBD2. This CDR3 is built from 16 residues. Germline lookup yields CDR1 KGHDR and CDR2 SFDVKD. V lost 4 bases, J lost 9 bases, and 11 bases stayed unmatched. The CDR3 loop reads CATSDPAGGLRGEQFF. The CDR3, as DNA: TGTGCCACCAGTGACCCAGCGGGAGGGCTCAGGGGTGAGCAGTTCTTC.

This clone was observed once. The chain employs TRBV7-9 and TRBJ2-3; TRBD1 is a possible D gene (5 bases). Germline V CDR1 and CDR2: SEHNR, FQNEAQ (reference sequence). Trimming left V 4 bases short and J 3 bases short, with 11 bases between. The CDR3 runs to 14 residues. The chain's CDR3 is CASSSARTTDTQYF. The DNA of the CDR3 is TGTGCCAGCAGCTCCGCCCGGACAACAGATACGCAGTATTTT.

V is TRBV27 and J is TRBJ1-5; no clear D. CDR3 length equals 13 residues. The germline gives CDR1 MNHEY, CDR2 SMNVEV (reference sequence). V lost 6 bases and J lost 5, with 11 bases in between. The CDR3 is CASSPLFHQPQHF. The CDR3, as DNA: TGTGCCAGCAGCCCTCTATTCCATCAGCCCCAGCATTTT.

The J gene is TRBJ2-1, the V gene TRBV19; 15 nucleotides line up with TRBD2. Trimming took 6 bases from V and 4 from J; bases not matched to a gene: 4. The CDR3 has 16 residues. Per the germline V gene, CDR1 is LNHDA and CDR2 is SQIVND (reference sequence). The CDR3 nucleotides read TGTGCCAGTAGGGGGACTAGCGGGAGGCAATACAATGAGCAGTTCTTC. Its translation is CASRGTSGRQYNEQFF.

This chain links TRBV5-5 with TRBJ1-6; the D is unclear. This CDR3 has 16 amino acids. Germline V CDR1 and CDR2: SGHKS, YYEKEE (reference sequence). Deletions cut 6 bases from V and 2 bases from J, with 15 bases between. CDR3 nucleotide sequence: TGTGCCAGCACCCTGTTCGGGGAAACCTATAATTCACCCCTCCACTTT. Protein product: CASTLFGETYNSPLHF.

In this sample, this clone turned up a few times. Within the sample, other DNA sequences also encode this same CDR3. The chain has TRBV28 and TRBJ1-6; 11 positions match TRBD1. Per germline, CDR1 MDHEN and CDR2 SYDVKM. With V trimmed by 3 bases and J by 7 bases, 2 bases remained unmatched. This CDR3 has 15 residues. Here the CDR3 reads CASSLGDRGNSPLHF. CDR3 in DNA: TGTGCCAGCAGTTTGGGGGACAGGGGGAATTCACCCCTCCACTTT.

CDR3 sequence (DNA): TGTGCCAGCAGTTATCAGGGGCCTAACTATGGCTACACCTTC. It yields the protein CASSYQGPNYGYTF. The V and J genes are TRBV6-5 and TRBJ1-2; possibly TRBD1 for D (6 bases). This CDR3 contains 14 residues. Germline V gene lookup returns CDR1 MNHEY and CDR2 SVGAGI. The V end was cut by 3 bases, the J end by 0 bases, with 8 bases between.

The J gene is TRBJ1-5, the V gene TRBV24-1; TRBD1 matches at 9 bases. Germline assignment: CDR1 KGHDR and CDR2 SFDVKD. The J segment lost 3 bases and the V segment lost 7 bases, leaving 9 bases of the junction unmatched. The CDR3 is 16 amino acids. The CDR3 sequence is CATRQGAEILNQPQHF. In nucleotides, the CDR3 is TGTGCCACCAGACAGGGGGCGGAAATCCTCAATCAGCCCCAGCATTTT.

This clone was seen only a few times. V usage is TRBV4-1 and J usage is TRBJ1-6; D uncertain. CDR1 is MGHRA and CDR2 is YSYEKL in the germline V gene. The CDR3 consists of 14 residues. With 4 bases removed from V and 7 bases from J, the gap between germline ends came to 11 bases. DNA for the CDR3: TGCGCCAGCAGCCTATTGGGAGGGAATTCACCCCTCCACTTT. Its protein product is CASSLLGGNSPLHF.

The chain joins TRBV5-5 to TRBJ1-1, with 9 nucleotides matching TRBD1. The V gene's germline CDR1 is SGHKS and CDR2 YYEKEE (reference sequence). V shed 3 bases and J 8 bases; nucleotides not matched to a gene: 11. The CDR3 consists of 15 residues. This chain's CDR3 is CASSYGTGWMSEAFF. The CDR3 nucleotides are TGTGCCAGCAGCTATGGGACAGGGTGGATGTCCGAAGCTTTCTTT.

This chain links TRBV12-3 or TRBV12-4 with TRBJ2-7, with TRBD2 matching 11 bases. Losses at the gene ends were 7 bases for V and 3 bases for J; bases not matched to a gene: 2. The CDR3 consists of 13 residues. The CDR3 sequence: CASTLAGGYEQYF. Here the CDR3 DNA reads TGTGCCAGCACCCTAGCGGGAGGCTACGAGCAGTACTTC.

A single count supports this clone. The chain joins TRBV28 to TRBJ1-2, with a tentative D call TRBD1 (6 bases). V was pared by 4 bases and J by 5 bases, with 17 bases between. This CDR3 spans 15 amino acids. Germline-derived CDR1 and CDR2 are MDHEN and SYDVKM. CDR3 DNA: TGTGCCAGCAGTTCTGCCCCGGACAGAAAATATGGCTACACCTTC. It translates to CASSSAPDRKYGYTF.

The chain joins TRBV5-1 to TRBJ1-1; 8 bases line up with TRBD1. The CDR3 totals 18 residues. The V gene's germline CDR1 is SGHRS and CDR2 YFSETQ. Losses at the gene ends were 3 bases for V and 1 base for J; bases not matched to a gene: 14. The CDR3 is CASSWDGGQGAPNTEAFF. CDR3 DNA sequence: TGCGCCAGCAGCTGGGACGGTGGGCAGGGGGCTCCGAACACTGAAGCTTTCTTT.

The CDR3: CATSDFDRCPSYEQYV. For the CDR3, the DNA is TGTGCCACCAGTGATTTTGACAGGTGTCCCTCCTACGAGCAGTACGTC. The chain is built from TRBV24-1 and TRBJ2-7, with D possibly TRBD1 on 6 matching bases. Germline assignment: CDR1 KGHDR and CDR2 SFDVKD. Trimming took 1 base from V and 0 from J, leaving 12 bases between them. The CDR3 extends over 16 amino acids.